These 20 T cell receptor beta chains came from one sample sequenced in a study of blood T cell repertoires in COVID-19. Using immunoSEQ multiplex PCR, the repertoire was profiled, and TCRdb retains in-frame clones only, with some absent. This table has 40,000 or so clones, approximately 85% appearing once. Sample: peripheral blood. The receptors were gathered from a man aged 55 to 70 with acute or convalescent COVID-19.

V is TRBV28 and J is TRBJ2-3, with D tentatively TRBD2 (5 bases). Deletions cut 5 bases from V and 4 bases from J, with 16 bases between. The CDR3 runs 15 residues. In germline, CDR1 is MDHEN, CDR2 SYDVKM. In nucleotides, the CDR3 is TGTGCCAGCAGTCAACTAGTCCCAGGAGCAGATACGCAGTATTTT. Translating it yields CASSQLVPGADTQYF.

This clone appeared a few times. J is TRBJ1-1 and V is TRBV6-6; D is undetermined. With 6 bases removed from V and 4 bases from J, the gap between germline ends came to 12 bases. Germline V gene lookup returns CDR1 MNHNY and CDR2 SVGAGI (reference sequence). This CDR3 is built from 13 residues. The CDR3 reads CASSLEVGTEAFF. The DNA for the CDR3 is TGTGCCAGCAGCCTGGAGGTGGGCACTGAAGCTTTCTTT.

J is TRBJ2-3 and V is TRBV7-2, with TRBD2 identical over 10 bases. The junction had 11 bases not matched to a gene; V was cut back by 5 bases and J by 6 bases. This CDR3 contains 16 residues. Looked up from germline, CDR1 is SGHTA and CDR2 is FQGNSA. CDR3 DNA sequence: TGTGCCAGCAGCCCCAGAAGCGGGAGGGCCTCCGATACGCAGTATTTT. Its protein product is CASSPRSGRASDTQYF.

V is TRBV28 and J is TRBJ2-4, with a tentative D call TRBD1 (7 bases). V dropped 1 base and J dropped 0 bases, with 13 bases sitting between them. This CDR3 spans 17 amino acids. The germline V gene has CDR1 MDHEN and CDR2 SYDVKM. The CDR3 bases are TGTGCCAGCAGTTTATCCGGAGGGGGCCTAGCCAAAAACATTCAGTACTTC. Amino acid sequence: CASSLSGGGLAKNIQYF.

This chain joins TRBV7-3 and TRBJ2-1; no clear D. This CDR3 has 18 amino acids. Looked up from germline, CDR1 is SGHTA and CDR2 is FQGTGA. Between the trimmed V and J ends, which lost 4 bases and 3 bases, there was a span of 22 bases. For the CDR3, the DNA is TGTGCCAGCAGCTCCGGCGGTATTCAGTCGATGGGCTACAATGAGCAGTTCTTC. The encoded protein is CASSSGGIQSMGYNEQFF.

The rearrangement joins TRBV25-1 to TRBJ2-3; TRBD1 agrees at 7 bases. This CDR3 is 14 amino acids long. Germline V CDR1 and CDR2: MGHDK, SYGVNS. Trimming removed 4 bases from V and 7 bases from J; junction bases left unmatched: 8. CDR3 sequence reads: CASSGEGALNTQYF. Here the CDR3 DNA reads TGTGCCAGCAGTGGAGAGGGGGCGTTGAATACGCAGTATTTT. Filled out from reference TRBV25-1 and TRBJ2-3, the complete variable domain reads EADIYQTPRYLVIGTGKKITLECSQTMGHDKMYWYQQDPGMELHLIHYSYGVNSTEKGDLSSESTVSRIRTEHFPLTLESARPSHTSQYLCASSGEGALNTQYFGPGTRLTVL.

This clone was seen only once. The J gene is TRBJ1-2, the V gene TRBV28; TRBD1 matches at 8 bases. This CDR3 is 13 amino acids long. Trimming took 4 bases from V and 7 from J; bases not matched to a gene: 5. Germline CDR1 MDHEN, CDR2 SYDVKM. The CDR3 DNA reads TGTGCCAGCAGTTCTGGACAGGGCTCTGGCTACACCTTC. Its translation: CASSSGQGSGYTF.

The CDR3 DNA follows: TGTGCCAGCAGCTCTTCTAGACAGGGTGTAGGGTCTAATTCACCCCTCCACTTT. Its protein product is CASSSSRQGVGSNSPLHF. V is TRBV7-2 and J is TRBJ1-6; 7 nucleotides line up with TRBD1. Trimming cost V 4 bases and J 6 bases; bases outside gene matches: 15. Germline V lookup: CDR1 SGHTA, CDR2 FQGNSA. This CDR3 is 18 amino acids long.

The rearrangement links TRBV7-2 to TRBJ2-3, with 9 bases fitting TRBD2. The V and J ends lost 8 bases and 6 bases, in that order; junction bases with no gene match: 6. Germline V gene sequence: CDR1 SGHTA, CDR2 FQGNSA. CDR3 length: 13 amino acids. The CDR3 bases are TGTGCCAGCCGCCCTAGCGGGGTCGATACGCAGTATTTT. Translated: CASRPSGVDTQYF.

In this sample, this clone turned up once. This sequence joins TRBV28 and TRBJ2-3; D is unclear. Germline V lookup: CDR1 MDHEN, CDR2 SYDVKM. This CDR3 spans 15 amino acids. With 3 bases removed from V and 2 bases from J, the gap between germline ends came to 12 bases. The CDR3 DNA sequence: TGTGCCAGCAGTTTGGTGCGAGTCCTCACAGATACGCAGTATTTT. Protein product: CASSLVRVLTDTQYF.

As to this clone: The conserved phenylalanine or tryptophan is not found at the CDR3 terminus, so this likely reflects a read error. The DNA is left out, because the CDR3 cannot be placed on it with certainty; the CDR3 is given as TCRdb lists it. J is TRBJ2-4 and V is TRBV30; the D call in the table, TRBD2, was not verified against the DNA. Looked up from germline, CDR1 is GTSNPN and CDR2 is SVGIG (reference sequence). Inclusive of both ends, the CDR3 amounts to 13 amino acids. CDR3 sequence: CAWSAPGTSGYFT.

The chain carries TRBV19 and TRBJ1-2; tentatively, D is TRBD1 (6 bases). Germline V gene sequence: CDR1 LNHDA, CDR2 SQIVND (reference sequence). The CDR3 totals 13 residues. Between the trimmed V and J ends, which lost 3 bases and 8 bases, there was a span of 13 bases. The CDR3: CASSMQGTRGYTF. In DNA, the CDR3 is TGTGCCAGTAGTATGCAGGGGACACGAGGCTACACCTTC.

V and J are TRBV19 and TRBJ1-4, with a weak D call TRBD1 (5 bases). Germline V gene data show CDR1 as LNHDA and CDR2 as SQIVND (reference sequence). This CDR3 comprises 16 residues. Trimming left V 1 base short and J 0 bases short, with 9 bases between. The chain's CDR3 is CASSIAGYATNEKLFF. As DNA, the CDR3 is TGTGCCAGTAGTATAGCAGGGTATGCAACTAATGAAAAACTGTTTTTT. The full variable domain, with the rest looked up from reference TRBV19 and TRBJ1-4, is DGGITQSPKYLFRKEGQNVTLSCEQNLNHDAMYWYRQDPGQGLRLIYYSQIVNDFQKGDIAEGYSVSREKKESFPLTVTSAQKNPTAFYLCASSIAGYATNEKLFFGSGTQLSVL.

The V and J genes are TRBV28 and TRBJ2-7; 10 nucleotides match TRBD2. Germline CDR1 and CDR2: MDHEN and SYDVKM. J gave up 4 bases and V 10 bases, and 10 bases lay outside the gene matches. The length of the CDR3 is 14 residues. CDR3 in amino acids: CATKASGSRYEQYF. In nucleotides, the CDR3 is TGTGCCACAAAGGCTAGCGGGAGTAGATACGAGCAGTACTTC.

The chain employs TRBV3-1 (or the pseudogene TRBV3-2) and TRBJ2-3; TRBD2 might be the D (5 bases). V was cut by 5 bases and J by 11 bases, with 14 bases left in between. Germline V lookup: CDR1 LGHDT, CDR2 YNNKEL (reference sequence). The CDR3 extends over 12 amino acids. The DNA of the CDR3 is TGTGCCAGCAGCGTGGCCCACCGGGGGCAGTATTTT. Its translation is CASSVAHRGQYF.

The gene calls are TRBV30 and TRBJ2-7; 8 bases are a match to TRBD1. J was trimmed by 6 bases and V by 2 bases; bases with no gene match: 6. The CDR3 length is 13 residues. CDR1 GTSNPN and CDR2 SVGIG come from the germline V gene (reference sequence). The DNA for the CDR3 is TGTGCCTGGAGTTTAGACAGGGGACGCGAGCAGTACTTC. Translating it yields CAWSLDRGREQYF.

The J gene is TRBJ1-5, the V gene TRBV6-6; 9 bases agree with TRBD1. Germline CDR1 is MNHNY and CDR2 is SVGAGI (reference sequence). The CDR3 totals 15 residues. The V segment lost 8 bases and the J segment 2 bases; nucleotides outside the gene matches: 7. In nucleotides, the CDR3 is TGTGCCAGCCGGGACAGGGTTTGGGGCAATCAGCCCCAGCATTTT. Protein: CASRDRVWGNQPQHF.

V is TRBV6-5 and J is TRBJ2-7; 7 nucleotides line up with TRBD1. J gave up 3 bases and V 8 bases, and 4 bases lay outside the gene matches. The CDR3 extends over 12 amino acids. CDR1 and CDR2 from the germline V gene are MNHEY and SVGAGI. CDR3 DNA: TGTGCCAGCGGGAGACAGGGCTACGAGCAGTACTTC. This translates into CASGRQGYEQYF.

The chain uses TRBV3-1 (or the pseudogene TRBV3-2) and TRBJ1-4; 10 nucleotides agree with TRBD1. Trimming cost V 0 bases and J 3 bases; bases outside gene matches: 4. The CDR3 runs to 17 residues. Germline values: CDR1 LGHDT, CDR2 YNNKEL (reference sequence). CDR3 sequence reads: CASSQDRQGAANEKLFF. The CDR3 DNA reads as TGTGCCAGCAGCCAAGATCGACAGGGGGCCGCTAATGAAAAACTGTTTTTT.

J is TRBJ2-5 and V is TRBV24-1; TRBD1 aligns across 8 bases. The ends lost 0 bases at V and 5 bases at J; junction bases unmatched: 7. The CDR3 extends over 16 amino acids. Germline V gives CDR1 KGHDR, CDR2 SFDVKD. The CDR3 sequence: CATSDLRPGGGETQYF. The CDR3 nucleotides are TGTGCCACCAGTGATTTGCGACCAGGGGGCGGGGAGACCCAGTACTTC.